These T cell receptor beta chains were read from a single sample in a study of T cell clonotyping in hematopoietic cell transplantation. The repertoire was sequenced with immunoSEQ multiplex PCR; TCRdb's copy has only in-frame clones and lacks some. Of over 10,000 clones listed, 70% to 85% were seen once; the top ten hold less than 7%. The sequencing here drew on PBMCs, taken 100 days after allogeneic stem cell transplant. The origin of the receptors is a female patient aged 40-50 years who had an allogeneic stem cell transplant from a related donor, so T cells may come from the graft donor. Some clones in this sample may be carry-over from other donors' samples. Both conserved end residues are part of each CDR3. A D gene is named only where the DNA matches it firmly. For some rows the clone size is stated as once, few or many, or as a class when expanded; others skip it.

>TRBV19|TRBJ2-3|-|-
CASSIDRGRSNTDTQYF
TGTGCCAGTAGTATAGATCGGGGGAGGTCGAACACAGATACGCAGTATTTT
>TRBV30|TRBJ1-4|-|-
CAWSWSPSNEKLFF
TGTGCCTGGAGTTGGTCCCCCTCGAATGAAAAACTGTTTTTT
>TRBV28|TRBJ2-7|TRBD1|-
CASSASGQGVWEQYF
TGTGCCAGCAGTGCCTCCGGACAGGGTGTGTGGGAGCAGTACTTC
>TRBV30|TRBJ1-2|TRBD1|-
CAWSVPRGGNYGYTF
TGTGCCTGGAGTGTACCCAGGGGGGGGAACTATGGCTACACCTTC
>TRBV6-6|TRBJ1-1|-|-
CASSYPNTEAFF
TGTGCCAGCAGTTACCCCAACACTGAAGCTTTCTTT
>TRBV5-4|TRBJ2-2|-|-
CASSFPSGELFF
TGTGCCAGCAGCTTTCCCTCCGGGGAGCTGTTTTTT
>TRBV10-2|TRBJ1-2|TRBD1|-
CASSESNRGYGYTF
TGCGCCAGCAGTGAGTCGAACAGGGGATATGGCTACACCTTC
>TRBV2|TRBJ1-5|-|-
CASRVLGPQPQHF
TGTGCCAGCAGGGTCTTAGGCCCGCAGCCCCAGCATTTT
>TRBV27|TRBJ1-3|-|once
CASRSRAANTIYF
TGTGCCAGCAGGTCCAGGGCGGCAAACACCATATATTTT
>TRBV30|TRBJ2-5|TRBD2|-
CAWRHERGGLETQYF
TGTGCCTGGAGGCATGAGCGGGGAGGGTTGGAGACCCAGTACTTC
>TRBV5-6|TRBJ1-5|TRBD1|-
CASSYGTVNQPQHF
TGTGCCAGCAGCTATGGGACAGTCAATCAGCCCCAGCATTTT
>TRBV30|TRBJ2-7|-|-
CAWQPGRSYEQYF
TGTGCCTGGCAACCGGGACGGTCCTACGAGCAGTACTTC
>TRBV27|TRBJ1-1|-|few
CASSARGDPPTEAFF
TGTGCCAGCAGTGCCCGAGGGGACCCTCCCACTGAAGCTTTCTTT
>TRBV6-1|TRBJ2-7|TRBD1|few
CASKVIRGTLEQYF
TGTGCCAGCAAAGTAATCAGGGGGACGCTCGAGCAGTACTTC
>TRBV19|TRBJ1-6|TRBD1|medium-sized
CASSIRDSDNSPLHF
TGTGCCAGTAGTATCCGGGACAGTGATAATTCACCCCTCCACTTT
>TRBV5-1|TRBJ1-1|-|-
CASSFRTGNTEAFF
TGCGCCAGCAGCTTTAGGACGGGGAACACTGAAGCTTTCTTT
>TRBV7-9|TRBJ2-2|-|-
CASSPPGLNTGELFF
TGTGCCAGCAGCCCGCCCGGCCTGAACACCGGGGAGCTGTTTTTT
>TRBV6-5|TRBJ1-4|-|-
CASSYGGATNEKLFF
TGTGCCAGCAGTTACGGCGGTGCAACTAATGAAAAACTGTTTTTT
>TRBV7-6|TRBJ1-2|-|-
CSSSLNPGSGYTF
TGTTCCAGCAGCTTGAATCCAGGGAGTGGCTACACCTTC
>TRBV4-1|TRBJ2-5|-|-
CASSQDIRQGGQETQYF
TGCGCCAGCAGCCAAGATATTAGGCAGGGGGGCCAAGAGACCCAGTACTTC
>TRBV20-1|TRBJ1-2|-|-
CSATVFLGYTF
TGCAGTGCCACCGTATTTCTTGGCTACACCTTC
>TRBV7-9|TRBJ1-5|-|-
CASSLEGSNQPQHF
TGTGCCAGCAGCTTAGAGGGTAGCAATCAGCCCCAGCATTTT
>TRBV5-6|TRBJ2-7|-|-
CASVSGIGEQYF
TGTGCCAGCGTGTCAGGGATCGGCGAGCAGTACTTC
>TRBV4-1|TRBJ2-2|TRBD1|-
CASSHGTTGAGELFF
TGCGCCAGCAGCCATGGAACTACAGGGGCGGGGGAGCTGTTTTTT
>TRBV5-1|TRBJ2-3|-|-
CASSLVLGGLSTDTQYF
TGCGCCAGCAGCTTGGTTTTGGGAGGCCTAAGCACAGATACGCAGTATTTT
>TRBV6-5|TRBJ2-3|-|-
CASTDGGSSTDTQYF
TGTGCCAGCACAGACGGGGGCTCTAGCACAGATACGCAGTATTTT
>TRBV6-1|TRBJ2-1|TRBD2|-
CASSWELAGFDEQFF
TGTGCCAGCAGTTGGGAGCTAGCGGGGTTCGATGAGCAGTTCTTC
>TRBV30|TRBJ1-6|-|-
CAWSPQVNSPLHF
TGTGCCTGGAGTCCCCAGGTCAATTCACCCCTCCACTTT
>TRBV30|TRBJ2-2|-|few
CATRRGRVTGELFF
TGTGCCACTCGCCGCGGCAGGGTCACCGGGGAGCTGTTTTTT
>TRBV4-3|TRBJ2-2|-|-
CASSQFTSKQSGELFF
TGCGCCAGCAGCCAATTTACTAGCAAGCAGTCCGGGGAGCTGTTTTTT
>TRBV4-2|TRBJ2-1|TRBD2|-
CASSQDGPGLGGSNEQFF
TGTGCCAGCAGCCAAGATGGCCCCGGCTTGGGAGGGTCCAATGAGCAGTTCTTC
>TRBV5-1|TRBJ2-1|-|-
CASSLVSGSYNEQFF
TGCGCCAGCAGCTTGGTGAGCGGTTCCTACAATGAGCAGTTCTTC